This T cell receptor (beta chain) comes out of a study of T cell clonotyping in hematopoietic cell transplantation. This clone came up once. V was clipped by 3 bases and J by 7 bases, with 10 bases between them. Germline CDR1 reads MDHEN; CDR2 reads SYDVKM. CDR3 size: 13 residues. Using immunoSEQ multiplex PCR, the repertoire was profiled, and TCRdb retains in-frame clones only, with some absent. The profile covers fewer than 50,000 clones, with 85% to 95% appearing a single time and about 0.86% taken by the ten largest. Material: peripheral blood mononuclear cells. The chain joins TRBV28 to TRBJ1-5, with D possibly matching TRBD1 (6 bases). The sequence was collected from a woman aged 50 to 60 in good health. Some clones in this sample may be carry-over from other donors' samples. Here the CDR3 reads CASSFRGGQPQHF. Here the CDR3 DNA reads TGTGCCAGCAGTTTCAGGGGTGGCCAGCCCCAGCATTTT.